This T cell receptor beta chain emerged from a study of human T cells and chemical hapten exposure. About the study: There were weekly diphenylcyclopropenone doses to the scalp for patients throughout the roughly 25-week study. The upper back received 0.01% DPC by patch testing, with results read at 6 days.

MiXCR, applied by TCRdb to the RACE reads, yields one record per CDR3 protein. In the table there are around 56,000 distinct CDR3 sequences, roughly 9.8% of which are singletons. Noted time point: pre-sensitization, week 0. Treatment: therapeutic diphenylcyclopropenone sensitization with weekly scalp DPC. Many counts were recorded for this clonotype. The CDR3 is 13 amino acids. V lost 0 bases, J lost 4 bases, and 6 bases lay in between. Per germline, CDR1 MNHEY and CDR2 SMNVEV (reference sequence). This TCR came from a man aged 35 to 55 with alopecia areata. Some clones in this sample may be carry-over from other donors' samples. The specimen was whole blood, collected in connection with sensitization to the hapten diphenylcyclopropenone (DPC). The V and J genes are TRBV27 and TRBJ1-1; D gene ambiguous. CDR3 sequence reads: CASSLSWGTEAFF. The CDR3 DNA reads as TGTGCCAGCAGTTTATCGTGGGGCACTGAAGCTTTCTTT.